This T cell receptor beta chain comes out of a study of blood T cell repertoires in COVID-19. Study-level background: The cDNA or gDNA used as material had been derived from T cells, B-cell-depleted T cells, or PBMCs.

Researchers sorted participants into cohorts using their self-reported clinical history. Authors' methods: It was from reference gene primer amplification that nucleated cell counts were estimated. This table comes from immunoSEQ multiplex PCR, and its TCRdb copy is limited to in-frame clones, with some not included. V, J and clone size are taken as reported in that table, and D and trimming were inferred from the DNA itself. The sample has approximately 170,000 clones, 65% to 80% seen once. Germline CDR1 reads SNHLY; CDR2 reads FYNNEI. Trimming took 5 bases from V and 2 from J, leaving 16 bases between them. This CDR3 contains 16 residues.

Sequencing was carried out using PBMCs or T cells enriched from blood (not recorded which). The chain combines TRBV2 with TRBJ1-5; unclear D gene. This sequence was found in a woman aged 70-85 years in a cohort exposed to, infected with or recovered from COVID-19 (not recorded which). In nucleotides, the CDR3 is TGTGCCAGCAGTTTCCAGGAACCTAAGGGCAATCAGCCCCAGCATTTT. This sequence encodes CASSFQEPKGNQPQHF.